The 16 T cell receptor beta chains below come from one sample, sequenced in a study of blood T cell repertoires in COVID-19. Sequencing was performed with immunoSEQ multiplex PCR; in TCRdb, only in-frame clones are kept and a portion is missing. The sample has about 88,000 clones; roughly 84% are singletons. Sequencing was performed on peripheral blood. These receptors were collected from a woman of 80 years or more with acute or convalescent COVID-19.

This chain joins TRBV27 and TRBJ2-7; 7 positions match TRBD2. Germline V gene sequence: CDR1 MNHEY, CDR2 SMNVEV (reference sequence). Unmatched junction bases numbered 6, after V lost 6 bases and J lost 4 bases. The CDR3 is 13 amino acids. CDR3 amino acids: CASSWGGAYEQYF. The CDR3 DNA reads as TGTGCCAGCAGCTGGGGAGGGGCTTACGAGCAGTACTTC.

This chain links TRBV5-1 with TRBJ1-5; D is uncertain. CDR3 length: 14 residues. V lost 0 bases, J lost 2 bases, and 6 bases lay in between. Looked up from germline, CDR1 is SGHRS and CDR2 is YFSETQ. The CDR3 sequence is CASSLDGGNQPQHF. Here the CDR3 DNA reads TGCGCCAGCAGCTTGGACGGGGGCAATCAGCCCCAGCATTTT.

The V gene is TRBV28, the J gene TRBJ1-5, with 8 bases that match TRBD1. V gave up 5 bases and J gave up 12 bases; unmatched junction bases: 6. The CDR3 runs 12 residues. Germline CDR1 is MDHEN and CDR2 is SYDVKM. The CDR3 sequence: CASSTPTGDQHF. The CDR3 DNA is TGTGCCAGCAGTACCCCGACAGGGGACCAGCATTTT.

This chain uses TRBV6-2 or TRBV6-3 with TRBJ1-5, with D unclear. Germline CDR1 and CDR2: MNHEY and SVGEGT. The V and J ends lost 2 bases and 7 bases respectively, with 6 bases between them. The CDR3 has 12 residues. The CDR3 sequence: CASSYPVQPQHF. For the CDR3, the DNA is TGTGCCAGCAGTTACCCCGTGCAGCCCCAGCATTTT.

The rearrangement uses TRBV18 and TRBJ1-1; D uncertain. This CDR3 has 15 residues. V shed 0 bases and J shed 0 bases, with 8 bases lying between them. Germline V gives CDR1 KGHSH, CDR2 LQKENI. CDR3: CASSPPQQLNTEAFF. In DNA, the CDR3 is TGTGCCAGCTCACCACCACAGCAACTGAACACTGAAGCTTTCTTT.

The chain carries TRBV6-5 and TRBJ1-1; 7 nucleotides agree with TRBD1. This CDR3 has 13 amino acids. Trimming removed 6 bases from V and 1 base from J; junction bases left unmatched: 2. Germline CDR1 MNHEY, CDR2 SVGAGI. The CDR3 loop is CASRRQGNTEAFF. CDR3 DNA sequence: TGTGCCAGCAGGAGACAGGGGAACACTGAAGCTTTCTTT.

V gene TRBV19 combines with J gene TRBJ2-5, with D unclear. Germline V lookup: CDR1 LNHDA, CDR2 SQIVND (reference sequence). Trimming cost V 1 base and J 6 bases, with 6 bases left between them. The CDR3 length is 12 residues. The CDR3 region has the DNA TGTGCCAGTAGTATAGGGGCCCAGACCCAGTACTTC. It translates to CASSIGAQTQYF.

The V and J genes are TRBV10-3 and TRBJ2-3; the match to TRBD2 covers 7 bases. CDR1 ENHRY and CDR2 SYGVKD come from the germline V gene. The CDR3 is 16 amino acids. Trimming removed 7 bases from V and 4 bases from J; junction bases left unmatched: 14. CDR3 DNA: TGTGCCATCACCAAGGGACTATCCCTTAAGCCAGATACGCAGTATTTT. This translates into CAITKGLSLKPDTQYF.

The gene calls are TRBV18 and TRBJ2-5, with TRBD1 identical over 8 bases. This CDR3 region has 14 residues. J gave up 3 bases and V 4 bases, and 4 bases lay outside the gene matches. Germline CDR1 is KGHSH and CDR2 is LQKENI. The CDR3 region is CASSRQGIKETQYF. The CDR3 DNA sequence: TGTGCCAGCTCACGACAGGGGATTAAAGAGACCCAGTACTTC.

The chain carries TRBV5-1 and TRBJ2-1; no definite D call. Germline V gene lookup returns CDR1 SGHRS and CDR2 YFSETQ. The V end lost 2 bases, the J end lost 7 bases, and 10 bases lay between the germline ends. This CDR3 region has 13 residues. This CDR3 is CASSLGRGNEQFF. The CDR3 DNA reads TGCGCCAGCAGCTTAGGCCGAGGTAATGAGCAGTTCTTC.

The CDR3 protein is CASSQEMVLAGGIPPDTQYF. CDR3 in DNA: TGCGCCAGCAGCCAAGAAATGGTACTAGCGGGGGGTATCCCGCCAGATACGCAGTATTTT. The chain links TRBV4-3 to TRBJ2-3; 12 bases line up with TRBD2. The CDR3 has 20 amino acids. J lost 4 bases, V lost 0 bases, and 14 bases had no gene match. The germline V gene encodes CDR1 LGHNA and CDR2 YSLEER.

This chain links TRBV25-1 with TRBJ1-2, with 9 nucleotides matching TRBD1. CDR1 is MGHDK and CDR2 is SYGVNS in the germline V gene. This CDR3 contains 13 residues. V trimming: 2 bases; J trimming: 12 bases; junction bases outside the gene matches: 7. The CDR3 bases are TGTGCCAGCAGTGAACCCGGGACAGGGCAAGACACCTTC. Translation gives CASSEPGTGQDTF.

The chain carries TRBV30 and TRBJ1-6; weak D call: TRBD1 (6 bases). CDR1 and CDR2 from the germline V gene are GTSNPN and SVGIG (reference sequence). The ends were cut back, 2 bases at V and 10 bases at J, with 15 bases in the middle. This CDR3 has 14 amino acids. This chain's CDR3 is CAWSLARGTSPLHF. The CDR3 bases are TGTGCCTGGAGTCTGGCCAGGGGTACCTCACCCCTCCACTTT.

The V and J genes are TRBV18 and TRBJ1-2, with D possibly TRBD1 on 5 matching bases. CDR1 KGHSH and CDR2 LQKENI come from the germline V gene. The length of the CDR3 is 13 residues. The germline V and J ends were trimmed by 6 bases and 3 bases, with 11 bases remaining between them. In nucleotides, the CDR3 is TGTGCCAGCTCTCCCCGGGGGGACTATGGCTACACCTTC. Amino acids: CASSPRGDYGYTF.

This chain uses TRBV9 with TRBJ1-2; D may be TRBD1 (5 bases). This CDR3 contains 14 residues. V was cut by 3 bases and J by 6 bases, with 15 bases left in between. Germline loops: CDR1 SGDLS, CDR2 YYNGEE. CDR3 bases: TGTGCCAGCAGCGCTAGGGGCCTCTGGGATGGCTACACCTTC. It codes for CASSARGLWDGYTF.

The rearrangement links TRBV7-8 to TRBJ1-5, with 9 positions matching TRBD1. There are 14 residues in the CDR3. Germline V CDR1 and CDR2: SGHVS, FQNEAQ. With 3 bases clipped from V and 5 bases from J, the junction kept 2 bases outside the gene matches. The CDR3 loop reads CASSLTGGDQPQHF. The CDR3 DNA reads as TGTGCCAGCAGCTTGACAGGGGGGGATCAGCCCCAGCATTTT.